These 14 T cell receptor beta chains came from one sample sequenced in a study of blood T cells in healthy people across ages. A J-beta primer mix and a sample-barcoded 5' primer were used in a second PCR of about 6 to 12 cycles. TCRdb analysed the 5' RACE reads with MiXCR anew, one entry per CDR3 protein. The sample carries about 760,000 distinct CDR3 sequences, about 61% recorded once. Material: blood. The source is a man in his forties in good health.

This chain's CDR3 is CSGGPGLATDTQYF. For the CDR3, the DNA is TGCAGCGGAGGACCGGGACTAGCTACAGATACGCAGTATTTT. The chain has TRBV20-1 and TRBJ2-3; 9 nucleotides align to TRBD2. The CDR3 is 14 amino acids. In germline, CDR1 is DFQATT, CDR2 SNEGSKA (reference sequence).

The chain joins TRBV12-3 or TRBV12-4 to TRBJ2-3; D might be TRBD1 or TRBD2, each matching 5 bases. The CDR3 spans 16 residues. Trimming took 2 bases from V and 5 from J, leaving 17 bases between them. The CDR3 loop is CASSLWDPGLGDTQYF. CDR3 DNA: TGTGCCAGCAGTTTATGGGACCCCGGGCTAGGAGATACGCAGTATTTT.

The J gene is TRBJ1-5, the V gene TRBV20-1; maybe TRBD1 (5 bases). The V end lost 5 bases, the J end lost 1 base, and 18 bases lay between the germline ends. This CDR3 has 16 amino acids. CDR1 and CDR2 (germline): DFQATT, SNEGSKA (reference sequence). CDR3 coding DNA: TGCAGTGCTTTGGCAGGGACCTCATGGAGCAATCAGCCCCAGCATTTT. It yields the protein CSALAGTSWSNQPQHF.

This clonotype has just a few counts. The genes are TRBV4-1 and TRBJ2-3; D gene ambiguous. Between the trimmed V and J ends, which lost 1 base and 0 bases, there was a span of 8 bases. Germline CDR1 MGHRA, CDR2 YSYEKL. The CDR3 has 15 residues. In nucleotides, the CDR3 is TGCGCCAGCAGCCAAGCCCGAGGAAGCACAGATACGCAGTATTTT. The encoded protein is CASSQARGSTDTQYF.

J is TRBJ2-5 and V is TRBV27; 8 nucleotides agree with TRBD1. The DNA matches TRBJ2-7 better at its end, which makes the J call doubtful. Looked up from germline, CDR1 is MNHEY and CDR2 is SMNVEV (reference sequence). The CDR3 extends over 12 amino acids. CDR3 in DNA: TGTGCCAGCAGTGGCACAGGGGGCGAGCAGTACTTC. Residues: CASSGTGGEQYF.

The table lists this clonotype with many counts. This chain uses TRBV14 with TRBJ2-5; D is uncertain. The CDR3 totals 12 residues. V shed 1 base and J shed 5 bases, with 5 bases lying between them. CDR1 is SGHDN, CDR2 FVKESK, per germline. CDR3: CASSQVRETQYF. CDR3 bases: TGTGCCAGCAGCCAAGTTCGGGAGACCCAGTACTTC.

The count of this clonotype is one. The J gene is TRBJ2-1, the V gene TRBV20-1; 8 bases fit TRBD2. This CDR3 spans 14 amino acids. V gave up 2 bases and J gave up 6 bases; unmatched junction bases: 6. In germline, CDR1 is DFQATT, CDR2 SNEGSKA (reference sequence). The chain's CDR3 is CSARISGALNEQFF. Here the CDR3 DNA reads TGCAGTGCTAGAATTAGCGGGGCCCTCAATGAGCAGTTCTTC.

CDR3 protein: CASSLDRVGNSPLHF. CDR3 bases: TGCGCCAGCAGCTTGGATCGGGTGGGCAATTCACCCCTCCACTTT. The chain recombines TRBV5-1 with TRBJ1-6; D call uncertain. Germline V gene lookup returns CDR1 SGHRS and CDR2 YFSETQ. The CDR3 spans 15 residues. V was shortened by 0 bases and J by 7 bases, with 11 bases between the two germline ends.

The chain links TRBV14 to TRBJ2-1, with 12 bases identical to TRBD1. Germline V lookup: CDR1 SGHDN, CDR2 FVKESK. The CDR3 has 17 amino acids. V shed 0 bases and J 6 bases; nucleotides not matched to a gene: 6. CDR3 amino acids: CASSQDPGTGGRNEQFF. CDR3 in DNA: TGTGCCAGCAGCCAAGATCCCGGGACAGGGGGCCGCAATGAGCAGTTCTTC.

The CDR3 loop is CASRNRQGEYSGNTIYF. The CDR3 DNA sequence: TGTGCCAGCAGAAATAGACAGGGGGAGTACTCTGGAAACACCATATATTTT. The V call is TRBV12-3 or TRBV12-4, the J call TRBJ1-3, with TRBD1 identical over 9 bases. With V trimmed by 6 bases and J by 0 bases, 9 bases remained unmatched. This CDR3 comprises 17 residues.

The CDR3 region has the DNA TGCAGTGCTTTCCCAGGCTCTGGGGCCAACGTCCTGACTTTC. This translates into CSAFPGSGANVLTF. The rearrangement joins TRBV20-1 to TRBJ2-6; no clear D. Per germline, CDR1 DFQATT and CDR2 SNEGSKA (reference sequence). V was clipped by 5 bases and J by 0 bases, with 8 bases between them. CDR3 length: 14 residues.

The chain carries TRBV7-8 and TRBJ1-5; D is possibly TRBD1 (6 bases). Between the trimmed V and J ends, which lost 8 bases and 0 bases, there was a span of 14 bases. Germline V gives CDR1 SGHVS, CDR2 FQNEAQ. This CDR3 has 15 amino acids. This CDR3 reads CASVRDTYSNQPQHF. CDR3 in DNA: TGTGCCAGCGTAAGGGACACTTATAGCAATCAGCCCCAGCATTTT.

V and J are TRBV12-3 or TRBV12-4 and TRBJ1-5; D is undetermined. The CDR3 is 16 amino acids. V lost 5 bases and J 2 bases, leaving 16 bases between the germline ends. CDR3 DNA: TGTGCCAGCAGTCCCCATGAGGGTTCGGGCAATCAGCCCCAGCATTTT. This translates into CASSPHEGSGNQPQHF.

This clonotype is a singleton in its sample. The chain is built from TRBV20-1 and TRBJ2-3, with 10 bases identical to TRBD2. The CDR3 runs 19 residues. Germline V gene sequence: CDR1 DFQATT, CDR2 SNEGSKA (reference sequence). Losses at the gene ends were 0 bases for V and 3 bases for J; bases not matched to a gene: 15. The CDR3 DNA reads TGCAGTGCTAGAGATTTTGGAGCTAGCGGGAGTTTGAGGACAGATACGCAGTATTTT. Its translation: CSARDFGASGSLRTDTQYF.